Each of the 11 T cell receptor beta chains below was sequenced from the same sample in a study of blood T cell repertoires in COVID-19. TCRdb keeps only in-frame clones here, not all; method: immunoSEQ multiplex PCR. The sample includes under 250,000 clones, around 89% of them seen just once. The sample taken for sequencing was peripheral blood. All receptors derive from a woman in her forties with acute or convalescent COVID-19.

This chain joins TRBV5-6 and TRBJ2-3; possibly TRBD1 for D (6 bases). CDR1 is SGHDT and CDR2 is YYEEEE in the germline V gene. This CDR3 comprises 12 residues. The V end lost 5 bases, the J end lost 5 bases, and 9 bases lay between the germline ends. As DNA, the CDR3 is TGTGCCAGCAGTCCCAGGGGAGATACGCAGTATTTT. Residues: CASSPRGDTQYF. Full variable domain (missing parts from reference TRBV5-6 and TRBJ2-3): DAGVTQSPTHLIKTRGQQVTLRCSPKSGHDTVSWYQQALGQGPQFIFQYYEEEERQRGNFPDRFSGHQFPNYSSELNVNALLLGDSALYLCASSPRGDTQYFGPGTRLTVL.

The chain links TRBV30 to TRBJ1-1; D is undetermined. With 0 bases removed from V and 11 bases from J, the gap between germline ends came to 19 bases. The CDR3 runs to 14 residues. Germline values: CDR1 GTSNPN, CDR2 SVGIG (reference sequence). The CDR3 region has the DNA TGTGCCTGGAGTGTACTTGGGCGGGCTATAGAGGCTTTCTTT. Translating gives CAWSVLGRAIEAFF.

The CDR3 reads CASSRQGINGYTF. In DNA, the CDR3 is TGTGCCAGTAGCCGACAGGGGATTAATGGCTACACCTTC. The J gene is TRBJ1-2, the V gene TRBV19; 8 nucleotides align to TRBD1. V shed 6 bases, J shed 6 bases, and the junction held 6 bases outside the gene matches. CDR3 size: 13 residues. Looked up from germline, CDR1 is LNHDA and CDR2 is SQIVND (reference sequence).

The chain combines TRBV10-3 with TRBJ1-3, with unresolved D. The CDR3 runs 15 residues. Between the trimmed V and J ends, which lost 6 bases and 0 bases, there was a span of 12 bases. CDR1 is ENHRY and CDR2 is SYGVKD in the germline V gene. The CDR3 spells CAISQDRSSGNTIYF. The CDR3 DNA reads TGTGCCATCAGCCAAGACCGGAGCTCTGGAAACACCATATATTTT.

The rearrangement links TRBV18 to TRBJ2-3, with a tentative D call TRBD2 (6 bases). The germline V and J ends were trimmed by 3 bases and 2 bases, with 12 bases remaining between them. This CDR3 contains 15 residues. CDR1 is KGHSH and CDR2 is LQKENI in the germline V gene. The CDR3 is CASSPRDFNTDTQYF. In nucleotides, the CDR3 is TGTGCCAGCTCACCCCGGGACTTTAACACAGATACGCAGTATTTT. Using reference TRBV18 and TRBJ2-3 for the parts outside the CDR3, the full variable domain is NAGVMQNPRHLVRRRGQEARLRCSPMKGHSHVYWYRQLPEEGLKFMVYLQKENIIDESGMPKERFSAEFPKEGPSILRIQQVVRGDSAAYFCASSPRDFNTDTQYFGPGTRLTVL.

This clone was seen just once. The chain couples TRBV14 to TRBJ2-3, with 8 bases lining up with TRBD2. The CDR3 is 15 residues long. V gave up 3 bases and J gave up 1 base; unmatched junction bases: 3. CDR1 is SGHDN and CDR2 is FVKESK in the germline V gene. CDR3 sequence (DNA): TGTGCCAGCAGCCAGCTGCGGGGGGGCACAGATACGCAGTATTTT. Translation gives CASSQLRGGTDTQYF.

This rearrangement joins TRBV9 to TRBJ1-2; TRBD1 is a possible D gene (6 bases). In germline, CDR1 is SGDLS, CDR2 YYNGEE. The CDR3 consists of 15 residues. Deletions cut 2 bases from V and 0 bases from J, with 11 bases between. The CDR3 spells CASSVGQHANYGYTF. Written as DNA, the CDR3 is TGTGCCAGCAGCGTTGGACAGCATGCTAACTATGGCTACACCTTC.

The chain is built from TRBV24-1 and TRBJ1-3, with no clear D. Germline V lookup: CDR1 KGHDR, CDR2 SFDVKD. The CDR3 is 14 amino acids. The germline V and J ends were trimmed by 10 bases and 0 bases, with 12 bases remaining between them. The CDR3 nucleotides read TGTGCCACGGCTTACAGTTACTCTGGAAACACCATATATTTT. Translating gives CATAYSYSGNTIYF.

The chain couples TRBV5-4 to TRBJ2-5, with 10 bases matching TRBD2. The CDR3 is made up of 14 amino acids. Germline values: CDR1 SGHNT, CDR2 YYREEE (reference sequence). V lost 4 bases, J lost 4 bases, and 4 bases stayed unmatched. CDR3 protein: CASSRGLARETQYF. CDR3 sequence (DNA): TGTGCCAGCAGCCGGGGACTAGCGCGAGAGACCCAGTACTTC.

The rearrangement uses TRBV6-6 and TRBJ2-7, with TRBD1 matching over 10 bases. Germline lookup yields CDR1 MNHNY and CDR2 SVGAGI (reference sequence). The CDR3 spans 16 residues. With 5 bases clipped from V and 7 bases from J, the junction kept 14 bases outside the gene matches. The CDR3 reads CASSRWSGQGLGEQYV. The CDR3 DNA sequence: TGTGCCAGCAGTCGATGGTCGGGACAGGGGCTTGGAGAGCAGTACGTC.

This CDR3 reads CASSVFRGVGNTIYF. In DNA, the CDR3 is TGTGCCAGCAGCGTCTTCAGGGGTGTAGGAAACACCATATATTTT. The rearrangement uses TRBV11-2 and TRBJ1-3, with D possibly TRBD1 on 6 matching bases. CDR1 is SGHAT, CDR2 FQNNGV, per germline. Trimming removed 5 bases at V and 4 bases at J, with 15 bases between. This CDR3 has 15 amino acids.